This TCR beta chain was sequenced for a study of control samples from healthy donors and cancer patients. Sequencing was performed with immunoSEQ multiplex PCR; in TCRdb, only in-frame clones are kept and a portion is missing. The sample yields more than 70,000 clones, about nine tenths seen once. This CDR3 is built from 15 residues. Germline-derived CDR1 and CDR2 are SGHRS and YFSETQ. V was pared by 2 bases and J by 1 base, with 9 bases between. The TCR comes from a woman in her thirties in good health. The chain has TRBV5-1 and TRBJ1-4; D unclear. The material sequenced was blood. The CDR3 nucleotides are TGCGCCAGCAGCTTCGCGGGTAGAACTAATGAAAAACTGTTTTTT. Its translation: CASSFAGRTNEKLFF.